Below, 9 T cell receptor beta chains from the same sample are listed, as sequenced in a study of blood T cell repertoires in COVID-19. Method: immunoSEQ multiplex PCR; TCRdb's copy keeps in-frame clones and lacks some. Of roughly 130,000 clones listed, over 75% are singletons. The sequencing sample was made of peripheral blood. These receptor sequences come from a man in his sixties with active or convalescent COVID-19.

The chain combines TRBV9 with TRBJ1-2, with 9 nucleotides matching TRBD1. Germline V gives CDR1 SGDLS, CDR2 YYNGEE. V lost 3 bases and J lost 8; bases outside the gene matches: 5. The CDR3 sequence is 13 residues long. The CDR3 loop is CASSGGQGRGYTF. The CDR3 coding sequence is TGTGCCAGCAGCGGTGGACAGGGGAGGGGCTACACCTTC.

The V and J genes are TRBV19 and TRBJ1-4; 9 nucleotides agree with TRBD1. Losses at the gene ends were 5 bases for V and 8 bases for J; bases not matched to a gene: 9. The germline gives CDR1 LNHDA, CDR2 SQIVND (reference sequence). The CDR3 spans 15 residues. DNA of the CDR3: TGTGCCAGTAGTTACCCCGGACAGGGGACGGAAAAACTGTTTTTT. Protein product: CASSYPGQGTEKLFF.

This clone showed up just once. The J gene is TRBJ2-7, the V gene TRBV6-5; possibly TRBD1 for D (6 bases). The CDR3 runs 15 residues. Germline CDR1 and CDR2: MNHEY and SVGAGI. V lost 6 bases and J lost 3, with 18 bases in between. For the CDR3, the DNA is TGTGCCAGCAGCACCCGGGACACTTCCTTCTACGAGCAGTACTTC. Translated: CASSTRDTSFYEQYF.

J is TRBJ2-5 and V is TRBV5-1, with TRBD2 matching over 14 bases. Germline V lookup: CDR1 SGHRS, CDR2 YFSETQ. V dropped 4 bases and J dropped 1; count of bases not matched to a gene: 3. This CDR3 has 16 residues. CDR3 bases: TGCGCCAGCAGCCTGACTAGCGGGAGGGGCCAAGAGACCCAGTACTTC. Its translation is CASSLTSGRGQETQYF.

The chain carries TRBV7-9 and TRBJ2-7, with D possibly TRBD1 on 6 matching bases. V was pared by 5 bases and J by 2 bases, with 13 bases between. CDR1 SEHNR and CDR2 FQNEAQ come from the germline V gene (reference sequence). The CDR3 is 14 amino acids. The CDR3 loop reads CASSGTLTPYEQYF. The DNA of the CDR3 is TGTGCCAGCAGCGGGACACTTACCCCCTACGAGCAGTACTTC.

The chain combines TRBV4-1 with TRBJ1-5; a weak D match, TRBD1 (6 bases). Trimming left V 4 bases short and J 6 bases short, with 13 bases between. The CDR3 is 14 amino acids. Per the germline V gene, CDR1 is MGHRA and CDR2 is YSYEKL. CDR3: CASSLRQAGQPQHF. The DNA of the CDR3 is TGCGCCAGCAGCCTAAGACAGGCGGGTCAGCCCCAGCATTTT.

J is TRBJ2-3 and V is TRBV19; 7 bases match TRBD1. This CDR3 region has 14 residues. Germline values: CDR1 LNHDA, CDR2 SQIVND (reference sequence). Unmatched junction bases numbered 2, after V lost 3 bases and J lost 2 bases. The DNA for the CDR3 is TGTGCCAGTAGTATTGGACAGGCCACAGATACGCAGTATTTT. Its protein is CASSIGQATDTQYF.

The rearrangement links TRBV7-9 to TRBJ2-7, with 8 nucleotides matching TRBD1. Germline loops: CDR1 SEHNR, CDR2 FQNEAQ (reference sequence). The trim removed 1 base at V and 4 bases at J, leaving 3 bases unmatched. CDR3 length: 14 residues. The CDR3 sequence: CASSLGTGKYEQYF. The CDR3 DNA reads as TGTGCCAGCAGCTTAGGGACAGGGAAGTACGAGCAGTACTTC.

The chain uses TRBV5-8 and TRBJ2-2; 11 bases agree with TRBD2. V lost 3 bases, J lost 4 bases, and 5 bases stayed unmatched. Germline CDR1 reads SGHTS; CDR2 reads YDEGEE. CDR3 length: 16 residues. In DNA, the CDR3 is TGTGCCAGCAGCTGGGGACTAGCGGTCACCACCGGGGAGCTGTTTTTT. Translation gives CASSWGLAVTTGELFF.